Listed below are T cell receptor beta chains from one sample, sequenced in a study of T cell responses to AZD1222 COVID-19 vaccine. Only in-frame clones appear in the TCRdb table, and some are missing; sequencing was by immunoSEQ multiplex PCR. The data contain about 270,000 clones, roughly 93% of them seen just once; the ten biggest clones take up about 0.5%. Sequencing was performed on peripheral blood, taken 28 days after the second AZD1222 dose. These receptors were collected from an adult who received the AZD1222 COVID-19 vaccine. Each CDR3 is given with its conserved first and last residue. The D gene is left open where the match is weak. Expanded clones are given a class, and other clones once, few, many or no size at all.

j_gene | v_gene | abundance | d_gene | CDR3aa | CDR3nt
TRBJ1-4 | TRBV6-5 | NA | NA | CASGGSSTNEKLFF | TGTGCCAGCGGAGGGAGTTCGACTAATGAAAAACTGTTTTTT
TRBJ2-7 | TRBV28 | once | NA | CASSDSSSYEQYF | TGTGCCAGCAGCGACTCGAGCTCCTACGAGCAGTACTTC
TRBJ1-2 | TRBV6-1 | NA | NA | CASSEPPYHGYTF | TGTGCCAGCAGTGAACCACCTTATCATGGCTACACCTTC
TRBJ2-1 | TRBV29-1 | NA | NA | CSVAGDSYNEQFF | TGCAGCGTTGCAGGGGATAGCTACAATGAGCAGTTCTTC
TRBJ1-5 | TRBV7-9 | once | TRBD1 | CASSRGQGDVGPQHF | TGTGCCAGCAGCCGGGGACAGGGGGACGTCGGGCCCCAGCATTTT
TRBJ1-3 | TRBV6-5 | NA | NA | CASSYASGNTIYF | TGTGCCAGCAGTTACGCATCTGGAAACACCATATATTTT
TRBJ2-7 | TRBV3-1/TRBV3-2 | NA | NA | CASSQYEVYEQYF | TGTGCCAGCAGCCAATATGAGGTCTACGAGCAGTACTTC
TRBJ2-5 | TRBV7-9 | few | NA | CASSLARETQYF | TGTGCCAGCAGCTTAGCCCGGGAGACCCAGTACTTC
TRBJ1-4 | TRBV7-9 | NA | NA | CASSPPRGRLFF | TGTGCCAGCAGCCCCCCCAGGGGCAGACTGTTTTTT
TRBJ1-5 | TRBV2 | NA | TRBD1 | CASSGDRDQPQHF | TGTGCCAGCAGTGGGGACAGAGATCAGCCCCAGCATTTT
TRBJ2-7 | TRBV5-1 | NA | NA | CASSLKDSPYEQYF | TGCGCCAGCAGCTTGAAGGACAGCCCCTACGAGCAGTACTTC
TRBJ2-7 | TRBV4-1 | NA | TRBD2 | CASSDAASGDYEQYF | TGCGCCAGCAGCGACGCGGCTAGCGGGGACTACGAGCAGTACTTC
TRBJ1-4 | TRBV9 | NA | TRBD1 | CASSVDGTGSAEKLFF | TGTGCCAGCAGCGTAGACGGGACAGGGTCCGCTGAAAAACTGTTTTTT
TRBJ1-2 | TRBV29-1 | NA | NA | CSVYGGANYGYTF | TGCAGCGTTTACGGGGGGGCGAACTATGGCTACACCTTC
TRBJ2-5 | TRBV9 | NA | NA | CASSVEGWPRETQYF | TGTGCCAGCAGCGTAGAAGGTTGGCCAAGGGAGACCCAGTACTTC
TRBJ2-3 | TRBV29-1 | NA | NA | CSVDGGAGVTDTQYF | TGCAGCGTTGATGGCGGGGCAGGGGTCACAGATACGCAGTATTTT
TRBJ2-3 | TRBV2 | NA | TRBD1 | CASTPGQGATDTQYF | TGTGCCAGCACCCCCGGACAGGGGGCTACAGATACGCAGTATTTT
TRBJ1-2 | TRBV6-5 | few | NA | CASSYRGLSDGYTF | TGTGCCAGCAGTTACAGGGGACTCTCGGATGGCTACACCTTC
TRBJ2-3 | TRBV24-1 | NA | NA | CATSTSTDTQYF | TGTGCCACCAGTACGAGCACAGATACGCAGTATTTT
TRBJ1-2 | TRBV6-6 | NA | NA | CASSQGTPIDGYTF | TGTGCCAGCAGCCAAGGGACACCTATAGATGGCTACACCTTC
TRBJ2-3 | TRBV2 | NA | NA | CASTGGPDTQYF | TGTGCCAGCACCGGGGGGCCAGATACGCAGTATTTT
TRBJ1-3 | TRBV18 | NA | NA | CASSPNIFTDRPGNTIYF | TGTGCCAGCTCACCAAACATATTCACCGACAGGCCTGGAAACACCATATATTTT
TRBJ2-7 | TRBV6-5 | NA | NA | CATTRQGLYEQYF | TGTGCCACAACACGGCAGGGCCTCTACGAGCAGTACTTC
TRBJ2-7 | TRBV20-1 | NA | TRBD1 | CSASWTTGGLNYEQYF | TGCAGTGCTAGTTGGACTACAGGGGGCCTGAACTACGAGCAGTACTTC
TRBJ1-5 | TRBV28 | few | NA | CASRTRRAVGSNQPQHF | TGTGCCAGCAGGACAAGGAGGGCAGTCGGTAGCAATCAGCCCCAGCATTTT
TRBJ2-2 | TRBV3-1/TRBV3-2 | NA | NA | CASSRRPGELFF | TGTGCCAGCAGCCGCCGGCCCGGGGAGCTGTTTTTT
TRBJ2-1 | TRBV7-3 | NA | TRBD2 | CASSGRLAGGPGSYNEQFF | TGTGCCAGCAGCGGACGACTAGCGGGAGGGCCAGGGTCCTACAATGAGCAGTTCTTC
TRBJ2-7 | TRBV6-5 | NA | TRBD1 | CASILDRVPSYEQYF | TGTGCCAGCATCCTGGACAGGGTCCCCTCCTACGAGCAGTACTTC
TRBJ1-1 | TRBV4-1 | NA | NA | CASSQGSGRGDTEAFF | TGCGCCAGCAGCCAAGGCTCAGGGCGCGGGGACACTGAAGCTTTCTTT
TRBJ1-6 | TRBV6-5 | NA | NA | CASFGGRNSPLHF | TGTGCCAGCTTCGGGGGCCGAAATTCACCCCTCCACTTT
TRBJ1-2 | TRBV28 | NA | NA | CASSLRGSYGYTF | TGTGCCAGCAGTTTACGTGGGAGCTATGGCTACACCTTC
TRBJ1-6 | TRBV30 | NA | NA | CAWSVARAGSPLHF | TGTGCCTGGAGTGTAGCCAGGGCTGGGTCACCCCTCCACTTT
TRBJ2-3 | TRBV6-2/TRBV6-3 | NA | NA | CASSPVRFSTDTQYF | TGTGCCAGCAGTCCCGTTCGGTTTAGCACAGATACGCAGTATTTT
TRBJ2-3 | TRBV28 | NA | TRBD2 | CASSLTGLAGGPISRDTQYF | TGTGCCAGCAGTTTGACGGGACTAGCGGGAGGGCCAATTAGTCGGGATACGCAGTATTTT
TRBJ1-3 | TRBV2 | NA | NA | CASSRGGGMTGNTIYF | TGTGCCAGCAGTAGGGGCGGAGGGATGACTGGAAACACCATATATTTT
TRBJ1-5 | TRBV28 | NA | NA | CASSSPQTTNQPQHF | TGTGCCAGCAGTTCCCCCCAGACAACAAATCAGCCCCAGCATTTT
TRBJ2-7 | TRBV19 | NA | TRBD2 | CASSVWTGTSGSNEQYF | TGTGCCAGTAGTGTTTGGACCGGGACTAGCGGGAGCAACGAGCAGTACTTC
TRBJ1-6 | TRBV6-5 | NA | NA | CASSYSGLNSPLHF | TGTGCCAGCAGTTACTCAGGGCTAAATTCACCCCTCCACTTT
TRBJ1-1 | TRBV19 | NA | NA | CASIRVGGRNTEAFF | TGTGCCAGTATAAGGGTCGGGGGGCGAAACACTGAAGCTTTCTTT
TRBJ2-5 | TRBV7-2 | NA | NA | CASSLAGTPGQETQYF | TGTGCCAGCAGCTTAGCGGGAACGCCCGGGCAAGAGACCCAGTACTTC
TRBJ1-6 | TRBV18 | NA | TRBD1 | CASSPPAGTGLLSPLHF | TGTGCCAGCTCACCACCGGCAGGGACAGGGCTACTATCACCCCTCCACTTT
TRBJ2-7 | TRBV5-1 | NA | TRBD1 | CASSLAPDRVENYEQYF | TGCGCCAGCAGCTTGGCCCCGGACAGGGTCGAGAACTACGAGCAGTACTTC
TRBJ1-2 | TRBV29-1 | NA | NA | CSVDWGGYTF | TGCAGCGTTGATTGGGGAGGCTACACCTTC
TRBJ1-6 | TRBV4-3 | NA | TRBD1 | CASSQERGRYNSPLHF | TGCGCCAGCAGCCAAGAAAGGGGGCGGTATAATTCACCCCTCCACTTT
TRBJ2-1 | TRBV4-1 | NA | NA | CASSQAQRVDSFSYNEQFF | TGCGCCAGCAGCCAAGCACAACGTGTGGACTCCTTCTCCTACAATGAGCAGTTCTTC
TRBJ2-2 | TRBV4-1 | NA | TRBD2 | CASSQVVLAGGPHGELFF | TGCGCCAGCAGCCAAGTGGTTTTAGCGGGGGGGCCCCACGGGGAGCTGTTTTTT
TRBJ2-7 | TRBV27 | NA | TRBD1 | CASRPTGTYEQYF | TGTGCCAGCAGACCGACAGGGACCTACGAGCAGTACTTC